The 19 T cell receptor beta chains presented below share a single source sample, sequenced in a study of blood T cell repertoires in COVID-19. Generated by immunoSEQ multiplex PCR, the TCRdb table keeps only in-frame clones and is missing some. The data show 300,000 to 400,000 clones, just over 85% seen once. The specimen was PBMCs or T cells enriched from blood (not recorded which). Source of these receptors: a woman in her thirties or forties with acute COVID-19.

The V gene is TRBV4-2, the J gene TRBJ1-3, with TRBD1 matching 7 bases. CDR1 and CDR2 (germline): LGHNA, YNFKEQ. V lost 2 bases to trimming and J lost 2 bases; unmatched junction nucleotides: 6. The CDR3 totals 16 residues. The CDR3 sequence: CASSQTTGETGNTIYF. As DNA, the CDR3 is TGTGCCAGCAGCCAAACTACAGGGGAGACTGGAAACACCATATATTTT.

This clone has just one count. J is TRBJ2-5 and V is TRBV7-8, with 8 bases that match TRBD2. This CDR3 region has 18 residues. Looked up from germline, CDR1 is SGHVS and CDR2 is FQNEAQ. The V gene end was trimmed by 1 base and the J gene end by 4 bases; junction bases not matched to a gene: 14. CDR3 DNA sequence: TGTGCCAGCAGCTTAGAACTAGCGGAAAGAAAGGCTGTAGAGACCCAGTACTTC. Residues: CASSLELAERKAVETQYF.

The V call is TRBV9, the J call TRBJ2-7; D perhaps matches TRBD1 (5 bases). CDR1 and CDR2 from the germline V gene are SGDLS and YYNGEE. This CDR3 comprises 15 residues. V dropped 4 bases and J dropped 2 bases, with 16 bases sitting between them. CDR3 in amino acids: CASSTGQDHAYEQYF. CDR3 in DNA: TGTGCCAGCAGCACAGGACAAGATCACGCCTACGAGCAGTACTTC.

The chain carries TRBV28 and TRBJ2-7, with 10 bases lining up with TRBD1. V gave up 6 bases and J gave up 4 bases; unmatched junction bases: 6. The germline V gene has CDR1 MDHEN and CDR2 SYDVKM. This CDR3 has 14 residues. In DNA form, the CDR3 reads TGTGCCAGCAGCCACCGGGACAGGGGTTACGAGCAGTACTTC. Protein: CASSHRDRGYEQYF.

This clone was seen once. The V call is TRBV3-1 (or the pseudogene TRBV3-2), the J call TRBJ1-1; D gene ambiguous. Germline CDR1 is LGHDT and CDR2 is YNNKEL (reference sequence). This CDR3 is built from 12 residues. Deletions cut 2 bases from V and 11 bases from J, with 12 bases between. DNA for the CDR3: TGTGCCAGCAGCCAATCTTTAATGGGCGCTTTCTTT. It yields the protein CASSQSLMGAFF.

As to this clone: This CDR3 is also generated by other DNA sequences in the sample. The rearrangement links TRBV19 to TRBJ1-5; 9 bases are a match to TRBD1. There are 16 residues in the CDR3. Germline loops: CDR1 LNHDA, CDR2 SQIVND (reference sequence). The junction had 6 bases not matched to a gene; V was cut back by 2 bases and J by 4 bases. The CDR3 region is CASSIRGTGPNQPQHF. The CDR3 nucleotides are TGTGCCAGTAGTATACGAGGGACAGGGCCAAATCAGCCCCAGCATTTT.

J is TRBJ2-2 and V is TRBV18, with D possibly matching TRBD2 (5 bases). The CDR3 length is 13 residues. Trimming pared 2 bases from V and 5 bases from J, leaving 6 bases between. Germline assignment: CDR1 KGHSH and CDR2 LQKENI. The CDR3 here is CASSPEGTGELFF. CDR3 nucleotide sequence: TGTGCCAGCTCACCAGAGGGAACCGGGGAGCTGTTTTTT.

The gene calls are TRBV4-3 and TRBJ1-5; 7 nucleotides match TRBD1. Germline CDR1 reads LGHNA; CDR2 reads YSLEER. This CDR3 spans 17 amino acids. V dropped 0 bases and J dropped 0; count of bases not matched to a gene: 5. CDR3 loop: CASSQDSGGNSNQPQHF. The CDR3 DNA follows: TGCGCCAGCAGCCAAGATTCAGGGGGTAATAGCAATCAGCCCCAGCATTTT.

With regard to this clone: Other nucleotide sequences from this sample produce the same CDR3. The chain has TRBV6-5 and TRBJ2-7; TRBD1 agrees at 7 bases. The CDR3 has 15 amino acids. Trimming at V came to 0 bases and at J to 3 bases, leaving 5 bases not matched to a gene. Germline V lookup: CDR1 MNHEY, CDR2 SVGAGI. DNA for the CDR3: TGTGCCAGCAGTTACTCGTTGGCAGGGGGCTACGAGCAGTACTTC. It encodes CASSYSLAGGYEQYF.

The rearrangement links TRBV6-1 to TRBJ1-4; maybe TRBD1 (5 bases). Trimming removed 0 bases at V and 7 bases at J, with 15 bases between. The CDR3 extends over 16 amino acids. The V gene's germline CDR1 is MNHNS and CDR2 SASEGT. CDR3 loop: CASSEAPGHPGEKLFF. In nucleotides, the CDR3 is TGTGCCAGCAGTGAAGCCCCAGGGCACCCAGGTGAAAAACTGTTTTTT.

The V and J genes are TRBV7-9 and TRBJ2-3; D might be TRBD2 (6 bases). V gave up 3 bases and J gave up 11 bases, with 12 bases separating them. This CDR3 is built from 12 residues. Germline CDR1 is SEHNR and CDR2 is FQNEAQ (reference sequence). CDR3 bases: TGTGCCAGCAGCTTTGGCGCCGGGAGGCAGTATTTT. It specifies CASSFGAGRQYF.

This clone has only a few counts. This rearrangement joins TRBV5-1 to TRBJ1-2, with TRBD1 identical over 11 bases. With 0 bases clipped from V and 8 bases from J, the junction kept 6 bases outside the gene matches. CDR1 is SGHRS and CDR2 is YFSETQ in the germline V gene. CDR3 size: 15 residues. The CDR3 loop is CASSLDGQGAQGYTF. CDR3 DNA sequence: TGCGCCAGCAGCTTGGATGGACAGGGGGCTCAAGGCTACACCTTC. The entire variable domain, with the rest obtained from reference TRBV5-1 and TRBJ1-2, is as follows: KAGVTQTPRYLIKTRGQQVTLSCSPISGHRSVSWYQQTPGQGLQFLFEYFSETQRNKGNFPGRFSGRQFSNSRSEMNVSTLELGDSALYLCASSLDGQGAQGYTFGSGTRLTVV.

This rearrangement joins TRBV28 to TRBJ1-2; D unclear. Trimming removed 6 bases from V and 1 base from J, with 6 bases in between. The CDR3 totals 12 residues. The germline CDR1 and CDR2 sequences are MDHEN and SYDVKM. The chain's CDR3 is CASSRINYGYTF. For the CDR3, the DNA is TGTGCCAGCAGCAGAATTAACTATGGCTACACCTTC.

This sequence joins TRBV27 and TRBJ1-2, with 11 bases matching TRBD1. CDR3 length: 13 amino acids. Germline CDR1 and CDR2: MNHEY and SMNVEV (reference sequence). Trimming removed 5 bases from V and 8 bases from J; junction bases left unmatched: 4. Here the CDR3 DNA reads TGTGCCAGCAGTCCTTGGACAGGGGGCGGCTACACCTTC. It specifies CASSPWTGGGYTF.

The chain uses TRBV27 and TRBJ1-2; no definite D call. Trimming left V 5 bases short and J 4 bases short, with 14 bases between. Germline V lookup: CDR1 MNHEY, CDR2 SMNVEV (reference sequence). This CDR3 has 14 residues. CDR3 sequence reads: CASSKPAKIYGYTF. For the CDR3, the DNA is TGTGCCAGCAGTAAGCCAGCGAAAATCTATGGCTACACCTTC.

The J gene is TRBJ1-2, the V gene TRBV7-8; D not certain. This CDR3 contains 15 residues. In germline, CDR1 is SGHVS, CDR2 FQNEAQ. V gave up 2 bases and J gave up 7 bases, with 17 bases separating them. CDR3 protein: CASSLSEGRPAGYTF. DNA for the CDR3: TGTGCCAGCAGCTTAAGTGAGGGCAGGCCTGCTGGCTACACCTTC.

This sequence joins TRBV10-3 and TRBJ2-7; D may be TRBD2 (5 bases). Between the trimmed V and J ends, which lost 7 bases and 5 bases, there was a span of 18 bases. The CDR3 has 14 residues. Germline V gene sequence: CDR1 ENHRY, CDR2 SYGVKD. CDR3 DNA sequence: TGTGCCATCACTGGGCGACCGTCGGAGGACGAGCAGTACTTC. Amino acids: CAITGRPSEDEQYF.

In its sample, this clone was seen once. The chain employs TRBV2 and TRBJ1-5; weak D call: TRBD1 (6 bases). Germline values: CDR1 SNHLY, CDR2 FYNNEI. Between the trimmed V and J ends, which lost 5 bases and 2 bases, there was a span of 13 bases. The CDR3 contains 15 residues. The CDR3 DNA follows: TGTGCCAGCAGTCTACGGGACACTGGCAATCAGCCCCAGCATTTT. This encodes CASSLRDTGNQPQHF.

The gene calls are TRBV25-1 and TRBJ2-1, with 8 bases that match TRBD2. CDR1 MGHDK and CDR2 SYGVNS come from the germline V gene. V dropped 3 bases and J dropped 3; count of bases not matched to a gene: 1. The CDR3 contains 14 residues. The CDR3 nucleotides read TGTGCCAGCAGTGACGGGAGGGACTACAATGAGCAGTTCTTC. It codes for CASSDGRDYNEQFF.